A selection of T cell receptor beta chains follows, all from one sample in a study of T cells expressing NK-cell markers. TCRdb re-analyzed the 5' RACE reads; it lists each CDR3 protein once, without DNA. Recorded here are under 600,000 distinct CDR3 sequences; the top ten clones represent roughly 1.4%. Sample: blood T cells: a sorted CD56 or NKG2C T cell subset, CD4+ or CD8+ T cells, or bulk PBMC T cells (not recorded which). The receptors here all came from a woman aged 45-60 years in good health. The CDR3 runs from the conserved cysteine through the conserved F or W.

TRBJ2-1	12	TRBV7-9	CASSTSNNEQFF
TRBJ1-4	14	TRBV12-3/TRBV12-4	CASTRGPGSGLVFF
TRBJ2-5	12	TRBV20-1	CSARVGGRDQYF
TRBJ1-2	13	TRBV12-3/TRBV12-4	CASSFLGNYGYTF
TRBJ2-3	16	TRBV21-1	CASSNSSGRAVDTQYF
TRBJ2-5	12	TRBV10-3	CAIMGQGETQYF
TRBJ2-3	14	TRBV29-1	CSVVEGLSTDTQYF
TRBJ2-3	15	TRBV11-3	CASSLGGRAGDTQYF
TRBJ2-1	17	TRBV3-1	CASSPPLGLASRNEQFF
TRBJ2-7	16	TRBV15	CATSRDGTGTIYEQYF
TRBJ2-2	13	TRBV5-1	CASSQPKGGELFF
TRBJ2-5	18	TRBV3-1	CASSQRLALQKGGETQYF
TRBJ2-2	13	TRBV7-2	CAAGRAGGGELFF
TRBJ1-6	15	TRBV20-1	CSAPAGGSYNSPLHF
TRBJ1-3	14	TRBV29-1	CSVETGLSGNTIYF
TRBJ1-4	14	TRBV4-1	CASSHEGINEKLFF
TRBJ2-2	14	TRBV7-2	CASSLGGIAGELFF
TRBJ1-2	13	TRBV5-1	CASSPDLSYGYTF
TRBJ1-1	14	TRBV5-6	CASSPRVTNTEAFF
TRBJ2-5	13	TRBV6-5	CASSRDPKETQYF
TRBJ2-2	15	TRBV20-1	CSARKLAANTGELFF
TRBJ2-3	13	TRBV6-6	CASNQYNTDTQYF
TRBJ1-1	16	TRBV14	CASSQDFGEVSTEAFF
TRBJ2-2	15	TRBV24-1	CATSDLRAHTGELFF
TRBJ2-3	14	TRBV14	CASSQEDSKDTQYF
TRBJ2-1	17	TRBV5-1	CASSLGLAGGPGNEQFF
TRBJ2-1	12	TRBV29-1	CSANSGSSEQFF
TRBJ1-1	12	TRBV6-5	CASFQGVSEAFF
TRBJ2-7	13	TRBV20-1	CSAQTQGTYEQYF
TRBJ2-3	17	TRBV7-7	CASSLEVVAGGTDTQYF
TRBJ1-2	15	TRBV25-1	CASSDLGGESYGYTF
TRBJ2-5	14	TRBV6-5	CASRKQGELETQYF
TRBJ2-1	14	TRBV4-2	CASSQDAGYNEQFF
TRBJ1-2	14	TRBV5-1	CASSLAGGLVGYTF
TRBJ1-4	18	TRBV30	CAWSGPGTGGIVGEKLFF
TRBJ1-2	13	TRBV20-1	CSAPPEGGPGYTF
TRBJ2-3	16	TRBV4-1	CASSQVVTSGRDTQYF
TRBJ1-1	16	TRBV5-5	CASSKQWGRLNTEAFF
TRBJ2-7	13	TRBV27	CASMTLRRGEQYF
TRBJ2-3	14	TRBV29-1	CSVRTSGGTDTQYF
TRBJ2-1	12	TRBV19	CASSISAYEQFF
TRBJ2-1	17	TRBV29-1	CSVEIGLAGGPYNEQFF
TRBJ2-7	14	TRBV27	CASTGFGRSYEQYF
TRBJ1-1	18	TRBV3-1	CASSQDPGFVPLNTEAFF
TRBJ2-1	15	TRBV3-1	CASSQGTGPGNEQFF